This TCR beta chain came from a study of post-analysis software for immune sequencing data. Study at large: Relapsing-remitting, secondary progressive and progressive-relapsing forms of multiple sclerosis all featured among disease courses.

V was shortened by 2 bases and J by 3 bases, with 9 bases between the two germline ends. This CDR3 spans 13 amino acids. CDR1 and CDR2 from the germline V gene are SGHDT and YYEEEE. In regard to this clonotype: Its antigen is not known.

Carried by the TCR beta cDNA libraries were unique molecular identifiers. T cells numbering roughly 0.95 to 10 million yielded roughly 0.5 million cDNA molecules. TCRdb fed the PCR reads into MiXCR, producing one record per CDR3 protein. The table lists hundreds of thousands of distinct CDR3 sequences, roughly three fifths of them singletons. Study observations and caveats: TRBV5-6, TRBV5-1 and TRBV20-1 belonged to a set of roughly five TRBV segments that were more frequent in patients than controls. Normalized Chao1 diversity was significantly reduced in patients versus controls.

The specimen sequenced was blood. This TCR was sampled from a girl aged 2 to 9 with multiple sclerosis. V and J are TRBV5-6 and TRBJ2-7; D is unclear. In nucleotides, the CDR3 is TGTGCCAGCAGCTTTGCCCCAAACTACGAGCAGTACTTC. Its protein is CASSFAPNYEQYF. Supplemented by reference TRBV5-6 and TRBJ2-7, the full variable domain reads DAGVTQSPTHLIKTRGQQVTLRCSPKSGHDTVSWYQQALGQGPQFIFQYYEEEERQRGNFPDRFSGHQFPNYSSELNVNALLLGDSALYLCASSFAPNYEQYFGPGTRLTVT.